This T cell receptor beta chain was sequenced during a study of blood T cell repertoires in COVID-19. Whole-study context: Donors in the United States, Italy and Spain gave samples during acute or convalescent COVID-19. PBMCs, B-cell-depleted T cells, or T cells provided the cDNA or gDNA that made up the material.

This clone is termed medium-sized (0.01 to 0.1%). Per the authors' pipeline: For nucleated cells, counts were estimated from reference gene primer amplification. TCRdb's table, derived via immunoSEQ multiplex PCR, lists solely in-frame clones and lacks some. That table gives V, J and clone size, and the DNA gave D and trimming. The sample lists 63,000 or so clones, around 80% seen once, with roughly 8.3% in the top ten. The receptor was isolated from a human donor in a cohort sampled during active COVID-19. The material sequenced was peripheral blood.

CDR3 amino acids: CASSSPTGATQNIQYF. CDR3 coding DNA: TGTGCCAGCTCATCGCCGACAGGGGCCACCCAAAACATTCAGTACTTC. The chain carries TRBV18 and TRBJ2-4; 8 bases map to TRBD1. CDR3 length: 16 amino acids. With 5 bases clipped from V and 5 bases from J, the junction kept 11 bases outside the gene matches. The germline CDR1 and CDR2 sequences are KGHSH and LQKENI.